The T cell receptor beta chain under discussion was sequenced for a study of cytomegalovirus exposure and HLA in healthy donors. As to this clone: Its antigen is undetermined.

In the PCR, 60 Vbeta and 13 Jbeta primers were used. Here immunoSEQ multiplex PCR was the method, and the copy in TCRdb shows in-frame clones only, minus some. This sample has some 120,000 clones, with 9.5% found just once. Study results and limitations: Among the CMV-associated chains, a few were confirmed in vitro as specific for CMV antigens. Across donors, presence/absence analyses took sequencing depth to be roughly uniform. Available immune exposure information covered CMV serostatus only.

The CDR3 loop spans 16 amino acids. Trimming took 5 bases from V and 7 from J, leaving 20 bases between them. The germline V gene has CDR1 SGHNT and CDR2 YENEEA. The sequencing input was PBMCs. This sequence was found in a man aged 25-45 years in good health and CMV-seronegative. The chain links TRBV11-3 to TRBJ1-4, with D possibly being TRBD1 (5 bases). The CDR3 DNA is TGTGCCAGCAGCCAAGGAGGGGCAGGAGCGGGTGAAAAACTGTTTTTT. Its translation: CASSQGGAGAGEKLFF.